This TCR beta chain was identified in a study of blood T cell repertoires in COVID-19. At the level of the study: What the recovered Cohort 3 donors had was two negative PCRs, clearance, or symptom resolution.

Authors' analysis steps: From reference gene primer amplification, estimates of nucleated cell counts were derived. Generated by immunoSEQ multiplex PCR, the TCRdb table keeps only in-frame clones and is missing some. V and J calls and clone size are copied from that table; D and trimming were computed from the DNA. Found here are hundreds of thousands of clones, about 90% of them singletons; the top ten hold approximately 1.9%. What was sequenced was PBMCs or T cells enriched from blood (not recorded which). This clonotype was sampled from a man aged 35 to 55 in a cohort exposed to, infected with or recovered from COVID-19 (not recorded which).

CDR3 loop: CASSRGGLANTDTQYF. CDR3 bases: TGTGCCAGCAGCAGGGGGGGACTAGCCAACACAGATACGCAGTATTTT. V gene TRBV5-4 combines with J gene TRBJ2-3; TRBD2 aligns across 9 bases. This CDR3 is built from 16 residues. In germline, CDR1 is SGHNT, CDR2 YYREEE (reference sequence). J was trimmed by 2 bases and V by 4 bases; bases with no gene match: 8.